These 22 T cell receptor beta chains were all obtained from the same sample, sequenced in a study of blood T cell repertoires in COVID-19. Sequencing used immunoSEQ multiplex PCR; TCRdb keeps in-frame clones, though not all of them. The table records about 310,000 clones, roughly 84% of them present only once. The sequenced material came from peripheral blood. All receptors derive from a man in his fifties or sixties with active or convalescent COVID-19.

The chain uses TRBV11-2 and TRBJ2-5; TRBD1 matches at 7 bases. V gave up 5 bases and J gave up 5 bases; unmatched junction bases: 14. The length of the CDR3 is 16 residues. Germline CDR1 reads SGHAT; CDR2 reads FQNNGV. For the CDR3, the DNA is TGTGCCAGCAGCCCTAAAGACCAAACAGGGGAGGAGACCCAGTACTTC. This gives the protein CASSPKDQTGEETQYF.

This clone was counted a few times. The CDR3 DNA sequence: TGCGCCAGCAGCCCGCCACCAGGACAGGGATCTGAAGCTTTCTTT. Its protein is CASSPPPGQGSEAFF. The chain has TRBV5-1 and TRBJ1-1, with 8 bases matching TRBD1. Germline loops: CDR1 SGHRS, CDR2 YFSETQ. This CDR3 region has 15 residues. Trimming took 4 bases from V and 6 from J; bases not matched to a gene: 11.

This clone was seen a single time. The chain combines TRBV5-1 with TRBJ1-4, with a possible D match to TRBD1 (5 bases). The germline V gene encodes CDR1 SGHRS and CDR2 YFSETQ. CDR3 length: 14 amino acids. Trimming cost V 0 bases and J 4 bases, with 7 bases left between them. For the CDR3, the DNA is TGCGCCAGCAGCTTGGGACAGATTAATGAAAAACTGTTTTTT. Translating gives CASSLGQINEKLFF.

This chain joins TRBV12-3 or TRBV12-4 and TRBJ2-3, with a possible D match to TRBD2 (6 bases). The CDR3 totals 13 residues. Trimming stripped 7 bases from V and 4 bases from J, with 12 bases between. This chain's CDR3 is CASMRLDADTQYF. CDR3 bases: TGTGCCAGCATGCGACTAGACGCAGATACGCAGTATTTT.

CDR3: CASSLRDRDQPQHF. In DNA form, the CDR3 reads TGTGCCAGCTCACTCCGGGACAGGGATCAGCCCCAGCATTTT. V and J are TRBV18 and TRBJ1-5, with 9 bases that match TRBD1. The CDR3 sequence is 14 residues long. V was pared by 4 bases and J by 5 bases, with 3 bases of the junction left unmatched. Germline-derived CDR1 and CDR2 are KGHSH and LQKENI.

This clone showed up just a few times. The CDR3 DNA is TGTGCCAGCAGTGAAATAGCGGGGTACTATGGCTACACCTTC. It yields the protein CASSEIAGYYGYTF. This chain uses TRBV6-1 with TRBJ1-2; D call uncertain. CDR3 length: 14 amino acids. V was trimmed by 2 bases and J by 3 bases, leaving 10 bases between them. Per the germline V gene, CDR1 is MNHNS and CDR2 is SASEGT.

This CDR3 is CASSPRDTDSPLHF. CDR3 sequence (DNA): TGTGCCAGTAGTCCCCGGGACACCGATTCACCCCTCCACTTT. The chain carries TRBV19 and TRBJ1-6, with a possible D match to TRBD1 (6 bases). Germline V lookup: CDR1 LNHDA, CDR2 SQIVND (reference sequence). V was clipped by 5 bases and J by 8 bases, with 13 bases between them. The CDR3 loop spans 14 amino acids.

The genes are TRBV6-1 and TRBJ2-1; the match to TRBD2 covers 12 bases. V lost 4 bases, J lost 1 base, and 2 bases stayed unmatched. Germline V gene sequence: CDR1 MNHNS, CDR2 SASEGT. The CDR3 spans 16 residues. CDR3 sequence reads: CASSGLAGASYNEQFF. CDR3 coding DNA: TGTGCCAGCAGTGGACTAGCGGGAGCGTCCTACAATGAGCAGTTCTTC.

This rearrangement joins TRBV7-2 to TRBJ2-3; 8 bases agree with TRBD2. The CDR3 runs to 14 residues. Trimming took 1 base from V and 6 from J; bases not matched to a gene: 3. Germline values: CDR1 SGHTA, CDR2 FQGNSA. The CDR3 protein is CASSLGGRPDTQYF. In DNA, the CDR3 is TGTGCCAGCAGCTTAGGCGGGAGGCCCGATACGCAGTATTTT.

The chain couples TRBV27 to TRBJ2-1, with TRBD2 as a possible D gene (7 bases). The CDR3 contains 16 residues. V lost 5 bases, J lost 2 bases, and 16 bases lay in between. Germline CDR1 MNHEY, CDR2 SMNVEV (reference sequence). CDR3 nucleotides: TGTGCCAGCAGTGGGGGGGGCGGACTTCCCTACAATGAGCAGTTCTTC. It encodes CASSGGGGLPYNEQFF.

This chain links TRBV6-1 with TRBJ1-1; 7 nucleotides agree with TRBD1. Germline CDR1 reads MNHNS; CDR2 reads SASEGT. Trimming at V came to 9 bases and at J to 1 base, leaving 11 bases not matched to a gene. This CDR3 has 15 residues. This chain's CDR3 is CASMLTGVGNTEAFF. The CDR3 bases are TGTGCCAGTATGCTTACAGGGGTTGGGAACACTGAAGCTTTCTTT.

This chain links TRBV5-1 with TRBJ2-5, with D maybe TRBD1 (5 bases). The germline V gene encodes CDR1 SGHRS and CDR2 YFSETQ. V lost 3 bases and J 2 bases, leaving 14 bases between the germline ends. The CDR3 is made up of 15 amino acids. CDR3 sequence: CASSSTGAVQETQYF. CDR3 coding DNA: TGCGCCAGCAGCTCGACTGGGGCGGTACAAGAGACCCAGTACTTC. The full variable domain, with the rest looked up from reference TRBV5-1 and TRBJ2-5, is KAGVTQTPRYLIKTRGQQVTLSCSPISGHRSVSWYQQTPGQGLQFLFEYFSETQRNKGNFPGRFSGRQFSNSRSEMNVSTLELGDSALYLCASSSTGAVQETQYFGPGTRLLVL.

Remarks on this clone: Other nucleotide sequences from this sample produce the same CDR3. This sequence joins TRBV30 and TRBJ1-5; possible D gene TRBD1, 6 bases. The CDR3 consists of 14 residues. CDR1 GTSNPN and CDR2 SVGIG come from the germline V gene (reference sequence). The V end lost 2 bases, the J end lost 1 base, and 9 bases lay between the germline ends. CDR3 protein: CAWSQGTSNQPQHF. The DNA of the CDR3 is TGTGCCTGGAGTCAGGGGACGAGCAATCAGCCCCAGCATTTT.

J is TRBJ2-7 and V is TRBV9; possible D gene TRBD1, 5 bases. The CDR3 covers 16 residues. The ends were cut back, 0 bases at V and 0 bases at J, with 13 bases in the middle. In germline, CDR1 is SGDLS, CDR2 YYNGEE. The CDR3 DNA is TGTGCCAGCAGCGTAGGGATAACAGGTTTCTCCTACGAGCAGTACTTC. Amino acids: CASSVGITGFSYEQYF.

The V call is TRBV3-1 (or the pseudogene TRBV3-2), the J call TRBJ2-5, with 10 bases that match TRBD2. The length of the CDR3 is 16 residues. V lost 7 bases and J lost 1; bases outside the gene matches: 9. From germline, CDR1 is LGHDT and CDR2 YNNKEL (reference sequence). The CDR3 DNA reads TGTGCCAGCACCCGTCGGAGCGGGAGGGCCCAAGAGACCCAGTACTTC. Translated: CASTRRSGRAQETQYF.

This rearrangement joins TRBV2 to TRBJ1-4; unclear D gene. V lost 4 bases to trimming and J lost 8 bases, with 14 bases between them. Germline V lookup: CDR1 SNHLY, CDR2 FYNNEI. The CDR3 spans 14 residues. The CDR3 is CASSARTPGEKLFF. CDR3 nucleotide sequence: TGTGCCAGCAGTGCTAGAACCCCGGGGGAAAAACTGTTTTTT.

The rearrangement links TRBV7-9 to TRBJ2-6, with TRBD2 as a possible D gene (5 bases). V was shortened by 2 bases and J by 0 bases, with 14 bases between the two germline ends. Per germline, CDR1 SEHNR and CDR2 FQNEAQ (reference sequence). The CDR3 runs to 18 residues. CDR3: CASSLSRGVGSGANVLTF. CDR3 in DNA: TGTGCCAGCAGCTTATCCCGGGGAGTCGGCTCTGGGGCCAACGTCCTGACTTTC.

This clone has more than one count but fewer than ten. Here the CDR3 reads CASIPGPGQNYEQYF. The CDR3 DNA follows: TGTGCCAGCATCCCAGGGCCGGGACAGAACTACGAGCAGTACTTC. The chain carries TRBV7-6 and TRBJ2-7; 7 positions match TRBD1. The CDR3 contains 15 residues. CDR1 is SGHVS and CDR2 is FNYEAQ in the germline V gene. V was pared by 7 bases and J by 3 bases, with 12 bases of the junction left unmatched.

The chain has TRBV5-1 and TRBJ1-1, with 7 bases lining up with TRBD1. This CDR3 is built from 14 residues. The J segment lost 4 bases and the V segment lost 4 bases, leaving 7 bases of the junction unmatched. Germline loops: CDR1 SGHRS, CDR2 YFSETQ. For the CDR3, the DNA is TGCGCCAGCAGCCCAAATCAGGGGGGCACTGAAGCTTTCTTT. It encodes CASSPNQGGTEAFF. Supplemented by reference TRBV5-1 and TRBJ1-1, the full variable domain reads KAGVTQTPRYLIKTRGQQVTLSCSPISGHRSVSWYQQTPGQGLQFLFEYFSETQRNKGNFPGRFSGRQFSNSRSEMNVSTLELGDSALYLCASSPNQGGTEAFFGQGTRLTVV.

This clone was seen only once. The gene calls are TRBV27 and TRBJ1-4; D unclear. V lost 6 bases and J 8 bases, leaving 19 bases between the germline ends. CDR1 and CDR2 from the germline V gene are MNHEY and SMNVEV (reference sequence). The CDR3 is made up of 15 amino acids. CDR3 region: CASRQSSLVSEKLFF. The CDR3 nucleotides are TGTGCCAGCAGGCAATCTAGTCTTGTGAGCGAAAAACTGTTTTTT.

This chain links TRBV7-2 with TRBJ2-5, with a possible D match to TRBD2 (6 bases). Trimming took 1 base from V and 1 from J, leaving 10 bases between them. The CDR3 spans 15 residues. Germline loops: CDR1 SGHTA, CDR2 FQGNSA. The CDR3 DNA follows: TGTGCCAGCAGCTTAGTGGCGGGACTCCAAGAGACCCAGTACTTC. Its protein is CASSLVAGLQETQYF.

This chain joins TRBV19 and TRBJ2-3; the D gene is possibly TRBD1 (6 bases). CDR3 size: 15 residues. CDR1 is LNHDA and CDR2 is SQIVND in the germline V gene (reference sequence). Trimming pared 5 bases from V and 6 bases from J, leaving 18 bases between. For the CDR3, the DNA is TGTGCCAGTAGTTCCACAGGACAGTCCGCGGATACGCAGTATTTT. As protein: CASSSTGQSADTQYF.